The 9 T cell receptor beta chains below were found in one sample sequenced in a study of beta chain features in type 1 diabetes. Findings and caveats of the study: Type 1 diabetes patients had TCRB CDR3s that were shorter (moderately but significantly so) in all four CD4+ subsets.

Reverse transcription of all isolated RNA meant that expressed TCRB transcripts were sequenced. Here immunoSEQ multiplex PCR was the method, and the copy in TCRdb shows in-frame clones only, minus some. The repertoire holds 300,000 to 450,000 clones, with 10% to 15% as singletons. These receptors lack a known antigen. The sequenced sample consisted of naive CD4+ T cells from blood. All receptors come from a woman younger than 30 with type 1 diabetes.

The chain joins TRBV7-2 to TRBJ2-5, with a weak D call TRBD1 (5 bases). This CDR3 comprises 14 residues. CDR1 is SGHTA, CDR2 FQGNSA, per germline. Between the trimmed V and J ends, which lost 3 bases and 5 bases, there was a span of 13 bases. The CDR3 here is CASSFPPNRETQYF. DNA of the CDR3: TGTGCCAGCAGCTTTCCCCCTAACAGGGAGACCCAGTACTTC. The variable domain in full, completed from reference TRBV7-2 and TRBJ2-5, reads GAGVSQSPSNKVTEKGKDVELRCDPISGHTALYWYRQSLGQGLEFLIYFQGNSAPDKSGLPSDRFSAERTGGSVSTLTIQRTQQEDSAVYLCASSFPPNRETQYFGPGTRLLVL.

The rearrangement joins TRBV7-9 to TRBJ2-3, with D unclear. In germline, CDR1 is SEHNR, CDR2 FQNEAQ (reference sequence). The CDR3 has 10 amino acids. Trimming cost V 5 bases and J 5 bases, with 2 bases left between them. CDR3 amino acids: CASSQDTQYF. In DNA form, the CDR3 reads TGTGCCAGCAGCCAAGATACGCAGTATTTT.

There are a few counts of this clone. In DNA, the CDR3 is TGTGCCAGCAGCGGACAGGGCGCGGGGGAGCAGTACTTC. It codes for CASSGQGAGEQYF. The V gene is TRBV7-2, the J gene TRBJ2-7, with 8 bases fitting TRBD1. This CDR3 has 13 amino acids. Germline loops: CDR1 SGHTA, CDR2 FQGNSA. The trim removed 5 bases at V and 7 bases at J, leaving 7 bases unmatched.

This clone was counted only a few times. The chain recombines TRBV14 with TRBJ2-7; D is uncertain. CDR3 length: 13 amino acids. V lost 4 bases to trimming and J lost 6 bases, with 13 bases between them. Germline V CDR1 and CDR2: SGHDN, FVKESK. CDR3 region: CASSRQLASEQYF. The CDR3 DNA reads TGTGCCAGCAGCCGTCAGTTAGCTTCCGAGCAGTACTTC.

The J gene is TRBJ2-1, the V gene TRBV14; 8 nucleotides agree with TRBD1. The CDR3 extends over 16 amino acids. V trimming: 1 base; J trimming: 10 bases; junction bases outside the gene matches: 12. The germline CDR1 and CDR2 sequences are SGHDN and FVKESK. CDR3: CASSQGPGQGGWEQFF. CDR3 coding DNA: TGTGCCAGCAGCCAAGGTCCCGGACAGGGTGGCTGGGAGCAGTTCTTC.

The chain is built from TRBV6-5 and TRBJ2-3, with 9 bases identical to TRBD2. The germline V gene has CDR1 MNHEY and CDR2 SVGAGI. CDR3 length: 16 amino acids. V shed 3 bases, J shed 6 bases, and the junction held 10 bases outside the gene matches. The CDR3 protein is CASSYSGLALGDTQYF. CDR3 bases: TGTGCCAGCAGTTATTCCGGACTAGCGTTGGGGGATACGCAGTATTTT.

This clone was seen a few times. At one end the junction does not follow the germline gene, possibly because of a read error. The V and J genes are TRBV5-8 and TRBJ1-2; 7 nucleotides line up with TRBD1. The length of the CDR3 is 14 residues. Germline assignment: CDR1 SGHTS and CDR2 YDEGEE. CDR3 protein: CASRLAETGNGYTF. For the CDR3, the DNA is TGTGCCAGCAGGTTGGCCGAGACAGGGAATGGCTACACCTTC.

The sample holds a few counts of this clone. This sequence joins TRBV7-9 and TRBJ2-1; TRBD2 matches at 10 bases. V shed 9 bases and J 7 bases; nucleotides not matched to a gene: 9. This CDR3 has 14 residues. Germline loops: CDR1 SEHNR, CDR2 FQNEAQ (reference sequence). The chain's CDR3 is CASTPGLAINEQFF. The CDR3 region has the DNA TGTGCCAGTACACCGGGACTAGCGATAAATGAGCAGTTCTTC.

The chain combines TRBV30 with TRBJ2-3, with D possibly being TRBD1 (6 bases). CDR3 length: 14 amino acids. The V end was cut by 0 bases, the J end by 6 bases, with 13 bases between. CDR1 and CDR2 (germline): GTSNPN, SVGIG (reference sequence). The CDR3 sequence: CAWSVRTGWDTQYF. The CDR3 DNA is TGTGCCTGGAGTGTACGAACAGGGTGGGATACGCAGTATTTT.